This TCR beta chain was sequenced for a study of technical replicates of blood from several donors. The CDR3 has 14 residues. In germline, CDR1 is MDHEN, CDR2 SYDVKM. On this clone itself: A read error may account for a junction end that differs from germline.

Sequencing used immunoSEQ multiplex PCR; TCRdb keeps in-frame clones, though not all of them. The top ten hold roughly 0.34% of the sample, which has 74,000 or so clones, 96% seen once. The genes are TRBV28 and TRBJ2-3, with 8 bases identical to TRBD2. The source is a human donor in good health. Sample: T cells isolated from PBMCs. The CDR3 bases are TGTGCCAGCAGTACCGCTAGCGGGCCAGGGATCGTGCGTTTT. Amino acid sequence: CASSTASGPGIVRF.